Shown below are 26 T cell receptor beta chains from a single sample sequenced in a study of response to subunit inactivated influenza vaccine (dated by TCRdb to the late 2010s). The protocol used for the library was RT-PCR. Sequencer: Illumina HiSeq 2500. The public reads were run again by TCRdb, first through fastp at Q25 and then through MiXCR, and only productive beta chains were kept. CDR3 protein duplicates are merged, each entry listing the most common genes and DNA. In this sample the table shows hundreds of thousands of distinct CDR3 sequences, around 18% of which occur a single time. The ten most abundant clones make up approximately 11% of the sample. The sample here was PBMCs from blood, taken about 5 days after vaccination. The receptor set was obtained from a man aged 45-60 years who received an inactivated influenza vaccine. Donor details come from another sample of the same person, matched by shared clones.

CDR3 in amino acids: CSARVLRGARTDTQYF. The CDR3 DNA reads TGCAGTGCTAGAGTGCTCAGGGGGGCGAGGACAGATACGCAGTATTTT. The chain combines TRBV20-1 with TRBJ2-3; possibly TRBD1 for D (7 bases). Per the germline V gene, CDR1 is DFQATT and CDR2 is SNEGSKA (reference sequence). This CDR3 is built from 16 residues. V lost 1 base to trimming and J lost 3 bases, with 17 bases between them.

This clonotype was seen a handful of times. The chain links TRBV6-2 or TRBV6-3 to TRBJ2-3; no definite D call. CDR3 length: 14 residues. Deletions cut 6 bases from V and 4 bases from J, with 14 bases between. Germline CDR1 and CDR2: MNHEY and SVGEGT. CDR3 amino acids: CASRQSGGSDTQYF. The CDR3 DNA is TGTGCCAGCAGACAGTCCGGCGGTTCAGATACGCAGTATTTT.

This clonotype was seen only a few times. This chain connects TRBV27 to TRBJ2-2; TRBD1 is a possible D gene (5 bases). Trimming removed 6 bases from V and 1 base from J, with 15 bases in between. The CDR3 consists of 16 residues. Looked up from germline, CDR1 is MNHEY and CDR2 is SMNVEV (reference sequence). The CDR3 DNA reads TGTGCCAGCAGACCTCGACAGTCCTTGAACACCGGGGAGCTGTTTTTT. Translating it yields CASRPRQSLNTGELFF.

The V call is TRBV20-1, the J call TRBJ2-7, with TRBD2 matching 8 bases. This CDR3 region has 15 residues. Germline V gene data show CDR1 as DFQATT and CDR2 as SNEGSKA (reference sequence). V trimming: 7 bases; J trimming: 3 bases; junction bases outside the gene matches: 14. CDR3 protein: CSVVSRSGSIYEQYF. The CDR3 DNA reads TGCAGTGTCGTCTCCCGGAGCGGGAGTATCTACGAGCAGTACTTC.

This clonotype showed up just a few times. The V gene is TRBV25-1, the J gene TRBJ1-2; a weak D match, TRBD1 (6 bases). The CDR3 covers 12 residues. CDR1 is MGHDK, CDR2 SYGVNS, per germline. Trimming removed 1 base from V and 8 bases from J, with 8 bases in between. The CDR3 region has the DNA TGTGCCAGCAGTGAATCTCAGGGGGGCTACACCTTC. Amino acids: CASSESQGGYTF.

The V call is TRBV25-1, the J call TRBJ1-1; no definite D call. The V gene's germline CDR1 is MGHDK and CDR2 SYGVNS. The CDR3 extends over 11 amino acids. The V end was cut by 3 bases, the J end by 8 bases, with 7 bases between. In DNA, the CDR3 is TGTGCCAGCAGTGATACTCGAGAAGCTTTCTTT. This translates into CASSDTREAFF.

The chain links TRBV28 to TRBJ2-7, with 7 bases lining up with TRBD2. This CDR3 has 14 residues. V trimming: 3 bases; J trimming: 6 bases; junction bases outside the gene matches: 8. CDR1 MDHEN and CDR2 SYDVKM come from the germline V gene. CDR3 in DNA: TGTGCCAGCAGTTTCGCCGGGACTACCCGCGAGCAGTACTTC. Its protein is CASSFAGTTREQYF.

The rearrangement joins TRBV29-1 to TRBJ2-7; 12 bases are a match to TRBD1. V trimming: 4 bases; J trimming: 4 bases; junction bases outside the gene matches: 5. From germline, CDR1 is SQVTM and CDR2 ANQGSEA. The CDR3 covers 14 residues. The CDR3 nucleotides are TGCAGCGTTGTTGGGACAGGGGGCCAATACGAGCAGTACTTC. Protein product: CSVVGTGGQYEQYF.

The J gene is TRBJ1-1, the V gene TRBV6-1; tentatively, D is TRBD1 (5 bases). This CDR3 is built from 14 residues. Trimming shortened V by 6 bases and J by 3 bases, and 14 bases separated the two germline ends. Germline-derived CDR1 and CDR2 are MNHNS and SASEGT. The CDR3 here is CASRNPGRHTEAFF. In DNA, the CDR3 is TGTGCCAGCAGAAACCCGGGACGGCACACTGAAGCTTTCTTT.

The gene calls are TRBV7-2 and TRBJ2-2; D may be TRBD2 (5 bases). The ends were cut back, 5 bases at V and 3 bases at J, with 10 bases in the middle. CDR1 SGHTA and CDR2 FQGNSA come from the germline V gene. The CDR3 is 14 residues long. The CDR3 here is CASSGLADTGELFF. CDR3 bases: TGTGCCAGCAGCGGGCTAGCCGACACCGGGGAGCTGTTTTTT. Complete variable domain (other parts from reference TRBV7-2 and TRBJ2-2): GAGVSQSPSNKVTEKGKDVELRCDPISGHTALYWYRQSLGQGLEFLIYFQGNSAPDKSGLPSDRFSAERTGGSVSTLTIQRTQQEDSAVYLCASSGLADTGELFFGEGSRLTVL.

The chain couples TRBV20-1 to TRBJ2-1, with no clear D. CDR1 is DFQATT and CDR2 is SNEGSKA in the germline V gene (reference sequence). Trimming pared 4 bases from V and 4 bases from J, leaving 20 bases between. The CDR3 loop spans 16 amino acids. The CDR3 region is CSAISVIYPGYNEQFF. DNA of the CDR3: TGCAGTGCTATTAGTGTTATCTATCCGGGTTACAATGAGCAGTTCTTC.

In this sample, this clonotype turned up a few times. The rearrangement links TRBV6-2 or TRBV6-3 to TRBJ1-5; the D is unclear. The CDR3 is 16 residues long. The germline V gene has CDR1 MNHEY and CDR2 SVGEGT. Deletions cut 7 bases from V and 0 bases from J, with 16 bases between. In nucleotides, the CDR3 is TGTGCCAGCAACCACCGGGTTGGGAGTAGCAATCAGCCCCAGCATTTT. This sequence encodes CASNHRVGSSNQPQHF.

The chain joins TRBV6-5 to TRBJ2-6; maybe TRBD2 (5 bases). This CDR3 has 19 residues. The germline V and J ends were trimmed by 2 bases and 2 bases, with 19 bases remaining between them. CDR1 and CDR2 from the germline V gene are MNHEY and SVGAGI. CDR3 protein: CASSYTYPDSSPGANVLTF. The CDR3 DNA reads TGTGCCAGCAGTTACACATACCCGGACTCTTCCCCTGGGGCCAACGTCCTGACTTTC.

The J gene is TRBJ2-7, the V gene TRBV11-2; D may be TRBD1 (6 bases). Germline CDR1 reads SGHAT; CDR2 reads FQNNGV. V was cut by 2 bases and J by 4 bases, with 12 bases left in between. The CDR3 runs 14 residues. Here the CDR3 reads CASSLMQGPYEQYF. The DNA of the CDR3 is TGTGCCAGCAGCTTAATGCAGGGGCCGTACGAGCAGTACTTC.

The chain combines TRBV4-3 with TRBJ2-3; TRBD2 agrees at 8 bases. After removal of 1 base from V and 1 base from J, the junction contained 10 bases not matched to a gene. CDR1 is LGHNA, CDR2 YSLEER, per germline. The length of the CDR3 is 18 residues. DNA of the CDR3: TGCGCCAGCAGCCAAGGATTAGCGGGATGGGGAGGCACAGATACGCAGTATTTT. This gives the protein CASSQGLAGWGGTDTQYF.

CDR3 bases: TGCGCCAGCAGCCAAGTGGTACGGACTGAAGCTTTCTTT. This gives the protein CASSQVVRTEAFF. This sequence joins TRBV4-3 and TRBJ1-1, with no clear D. The CDR3 covers 13 residues. The germline V gene has CDR1 LGHNA and CDR2 YSLEER. V was cut by 1 base and J by 5 bases, with 8 bases left in between.

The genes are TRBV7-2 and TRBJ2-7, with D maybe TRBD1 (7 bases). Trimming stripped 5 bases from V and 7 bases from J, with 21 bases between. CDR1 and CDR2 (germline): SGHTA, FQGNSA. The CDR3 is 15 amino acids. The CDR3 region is CASSRRGAGINEQYF. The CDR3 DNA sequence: TGTGCCAGCAGCCGCAGGGGGGCCGGGATAAATGAGCAGTACTTC.

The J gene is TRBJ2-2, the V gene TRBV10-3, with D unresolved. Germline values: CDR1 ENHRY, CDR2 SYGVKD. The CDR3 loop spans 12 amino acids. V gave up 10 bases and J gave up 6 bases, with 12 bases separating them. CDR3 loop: CATQVLAGELFF. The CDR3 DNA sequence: TGTGCCACCCAGGTCTTAGCCGGGGAGCTGTTTTTT.

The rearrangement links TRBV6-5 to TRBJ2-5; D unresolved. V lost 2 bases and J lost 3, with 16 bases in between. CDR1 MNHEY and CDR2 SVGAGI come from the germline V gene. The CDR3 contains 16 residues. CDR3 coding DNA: TGTGCCAGCAGTTACCTTGGTGTTGGGTCCAAAGAGACCCAGTACTTC. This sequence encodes CASSYLGVGSKETQYF.

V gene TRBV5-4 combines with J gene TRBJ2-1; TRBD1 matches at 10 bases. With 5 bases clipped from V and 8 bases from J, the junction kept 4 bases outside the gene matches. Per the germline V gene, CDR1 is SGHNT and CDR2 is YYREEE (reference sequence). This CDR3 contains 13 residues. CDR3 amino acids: CASRVTGGDEQFF. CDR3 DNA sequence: TGTGCCAGCAGAGTGACAGGGGGCGATGAGCAGTTCTTC.

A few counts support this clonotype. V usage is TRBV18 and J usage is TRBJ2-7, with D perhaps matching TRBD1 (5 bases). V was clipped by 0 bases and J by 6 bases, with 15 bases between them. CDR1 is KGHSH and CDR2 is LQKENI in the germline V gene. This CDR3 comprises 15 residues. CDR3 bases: TGTGCCAGCTCACCACCGACTCAGGGTAGTGGCGAGCAGTACTTC. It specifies CASSPPTQGSGEQYF.

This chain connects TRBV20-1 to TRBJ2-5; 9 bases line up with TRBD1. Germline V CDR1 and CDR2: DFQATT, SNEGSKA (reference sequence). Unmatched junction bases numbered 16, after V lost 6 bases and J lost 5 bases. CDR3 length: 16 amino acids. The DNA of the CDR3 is TGCAGTGCCAACCACGTCTGGACAGGGGAGGGTGAGACCCAGTACTTC. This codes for CSANHVWTGEGETQYF.

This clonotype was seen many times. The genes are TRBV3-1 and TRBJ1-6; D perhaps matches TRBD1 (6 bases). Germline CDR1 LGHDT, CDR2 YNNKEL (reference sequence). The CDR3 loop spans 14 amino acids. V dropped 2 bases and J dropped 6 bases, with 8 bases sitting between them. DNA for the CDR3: TGTGCCAGCAGCCAACTACAGGGTAATTCACCCCTCCACTTT. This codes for CASSQLQGNSPLHF.

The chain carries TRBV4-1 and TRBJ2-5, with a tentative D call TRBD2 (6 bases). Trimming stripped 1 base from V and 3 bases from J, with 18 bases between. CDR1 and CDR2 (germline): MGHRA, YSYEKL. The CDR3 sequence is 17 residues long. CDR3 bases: TGCGCCAGCAGCCAAGTAATCGTGCGGGGATTTAAAGAGACCCAGTACTTC. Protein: CASSQVIVRGFKETQYF.

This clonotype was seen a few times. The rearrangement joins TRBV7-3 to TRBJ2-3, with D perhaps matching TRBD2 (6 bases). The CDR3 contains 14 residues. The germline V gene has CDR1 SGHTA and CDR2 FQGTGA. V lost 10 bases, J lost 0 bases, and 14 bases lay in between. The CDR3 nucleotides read TGTGCCACCGCCGCGGGGTCTAGCACAGATACGCAGTATTTT. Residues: CATAAGSSTDTQYF.

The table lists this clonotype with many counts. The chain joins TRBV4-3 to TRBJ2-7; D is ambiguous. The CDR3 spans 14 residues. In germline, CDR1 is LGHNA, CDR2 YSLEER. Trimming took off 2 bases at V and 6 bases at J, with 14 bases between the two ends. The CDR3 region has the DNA TGCGCCAGCAGCCAAAGGTTCAAGATAGGCGAGCAGTACTTC. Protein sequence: CASSQRFKIGEQYF.